The 26 T cell receptor beta chains presented below share a single source sample, sequenced in a study of identical twins. TCRdb used MiXCR to reprocess the 5' RACE reads, holding one entry per CDR3 protein. The repertoire holds fewer than 20,000 distinct CDR3 sequences, about two thirds seen once, with over 4.5% in the top ten. The sequenced sample consisted of memory (CD45RO+) T cells sorted from blood. The source of these receptors is a woman under 30 in good health. This table probably holds off-target reads from a library built for another chain.

In this sample, this clonotype turned up a few times. V gene TRBV7-2 combines with J gene TRBJ2-1, with D hard to call. This CDR3 spans 13 amino acids. The V and J ends lost 0 bases and 3 bases respectively, with 3 bases between them. Germline V CDR1 and CDR2: SGHTA, FQGNSA. The DNA for the CDR3 is TGTGCCAGCAGCTTAGCGAGCTACAATGAGCAGTTCTTC. The encoded protein is CASSLASYNEQFF. The full variable domain, in which reference TRBV7-2 and TRBJ2-1 provide the parts outside the CDR3, is GAGVSQSPSNKVTEKGKDVELRCDPISGHTALYWYRQSLGQGLEFLIYFQGNSAPDKSGLPSDRFSAERTGGSVSTLTIQRTQQEDSAVYLCASSLASYNEQFFGPGTRLTVL.

This chain links TRBV12-5 with TRBJ2-1; D might be TRBD1 or TRBD2, each matching 5 bases. This CDR3 has 13 residues. Germline CDR1 is LGHNT and CDR2 is FRNRAP. Trimming cost V 7 bases and J 5 bases, with 12 bases left between them. CDR3 bases: TGTGCTAGTGACGGGGCGGGTAACAATGAGCAGTTCTTC. It is translated as CASDGAGNNEQFF. The variable domain in full, completed from reference TRBV12-5 and TRBJ2-1, reads DARVTQTPRHKVTEMGQEVTMRCQPILGHNTVFWYRQTMMQGLELLAYFRNRAPLDDSGMPKDRFSAEMPDATLATLKIQPSEPRDSAVYFCASDGAGNNEQFFGPGTRLTVL.

This clonotype appeared a few times. The chain recombines TRBV6-5 with TRBJ2-1, with TRBD2 matching 14 bases. The CDR3 loop spans 16 amino acids. With V trimmed by 2 bases and J by 9 bases, 6 bases remained unmatched. Germline V gives CDR1 MNHEY, CDR2 SVGAGI. CDR3 amino acids: CASSYAGLAGAAEQFF. The DNA of the CDR3 is TGTGCCAGCAGTTACGCGGGACTAGCGGGAGCTGCTGAGCAGTTCTTC.

This clonotype was seen a handful of times. The chain has TRBV23-1 and TRBJ2-1; unclear D gene. TRBV23-1 is identified as an open reading frame with a role that is uncertain. V was trimmed by 0 bases and J by 0 bases, leaving 12 bases between them. This CDR3 has 17 amino acids. The CDR3 DNA reads TGCGCCAGCAGTCAATCTTGGCACATGAGCTCCTACAATGAGCAGTTCTTC. Translated: CASSQSWHMSSYNEQFF.

The chain has TRBV18 and TRBJ2-5; D call uncertain. Germline V gene data show CDR1 as KGHSH and CDR2 as LQKENI. V lost 6 bases, J lost 6 bases, and 8 bases lay in between. The CDR3 totals 11 residues. The CDR3 loop reads CASSVEKTQYF. CDR3 sequence (DNA): TGTGCCAGCTCCGTAGAAAAGACCCAGTACTTC.

This rearrangement joins TRBV6-4 to TRBJ2-1; maybe TRBD2 (6 bases). V shed 4 bases and J shed 9 bases, with 16 bases lying between them. In germline, CDR1 is MRHNA, CDR2 SNTAGT. The CDR3 is made up of 14 amino acids. The CDR3 region is CASSGSGSRGEQFF. CDR3 coding DNA: TGTGCCAGCAGTGGCTCAGGTTCGCGGGGTGAGCAGTTCTTC.

This clonotype was recorded a few times. The J gene is TRBJ2-1, the V gene TRBV24-1, with 9 bases aligning to TRBD2. In germline, CDR1 is KGHDR, CDR2 SFDVKD. The V segment lost 7 bases and the J segment 4 bases; nucleotides outside the gene matches: 10. The CDR3 totals 16 residues. The CDR3 region is CATRGDSGRSYNEQFF. In nucleotides, the CDR3 is TGTGCCACCAGAGGGGATAGCGGGAGAAGTTACAATGAGCAGTTCTTC.

This chain connects TRBV6-5 to TRBJ2-7; D call uncertain. The V and J ends lost 2 bases and 5 bases respectively, with 13 bases between them. From germline, CDR1 is MNHEY and CDR2 SVGAGI. The CDR3 spans 14 residues. CDR3 DNA sequence: TGTGCCAGCAGTTACCGAGACAAGAACCACGAGCAGTACTTC. It specifies CASSYRDKNHEQYF.

The chain carries TRBV12-3 or TRBV12-4 and TRBJ2-6, with D possibly matching TRBD2 (6 bases). This CDR3 is 17 amino acids long. V was trimmed by 7 bases and J by 0 bases, leaving 16 bases between them. The CDR3 nucleotides read TGTGCCAGCAACTCTTTACTAGCAACCTCTGGGGCCAACGTCCTGACTTTC. Residues: CASNSLLATSGANVLTF.

The chain joins TRBV6-1 to TRBJ1-1; no definite D call. V shed 9 bases and J shed 5 bases, with 13 bases lying between them. There are 12 residues in the CDR3. Germline CDR1 is MNHNS and CDR2 is SASEGT. The CDR3 loop is CASSGFTTEAFF. The CDR3 region has the DNA TGTGCCAGTTCGGGTTTTACAACTGAAGCTTTCTTT.

This clonotype was detected only once. The gene calls are TRBV7-2 and TRBJ2-3; 13 bases match TRBD2. The germline V gene has CDR1 SGHTA and CDR2 FQGNSA. This CDR3 spans 17 amino acids. J lost 1 base, V lost 5 bases, and 6 bases had no gene match. CDR3 in DNA: TGTGCCAGCAGCGCACTAGCGGGAGGGCGGGGCACAGATACGCAGTATTTT. Its translation: CASSALAGGRGTDTQYF. Full variable domain (missing parts from reference TRBV7-2 and TRBJ2-3): GAGVSQSPSNKVTEKGKDVELRCDPISGHTALYWYRQSLGQGLEFLIYFQGNSAPDKSGLPSDRFSAERTGGSVSTLTIQRTQQEDSAVYLCASSALAGGRGTDTQYFGPGTRLTVL.

V usage is TRBV12-3 or TRBV12-4 and J usage is TRBJ2-1; 12 nucleotides agree with TRBD2. The V gene end was trimmed by 6 bases and the J gene end by 2 bases; junction bases not matched to a gene: 5. The CDR3 is 16 amino acids. The CDR3 coding sequence is TGTGCCAGCAGCCCTAGCGGGAGGGGCCCCTACAATGAGCAGTTCTTC. This translates into CASSPSGRGPYNEQFF.

The chain is built from TRBV28 and TRBJ2-4; D not certain. V lost 4 bases and J 1 base, leaving 11 bases between the germline ends. The germline gives CDR1 MDHEN, CDR2 SYDVKM. The CDR3 loop spans 15 amino acids. The CDR3 protein is CASSSSALAKNIQYF. The CDR3 region has the DNA TGTGCCAGCAGTTCCTCGGCCCTGGCCAAAAACATTCAGTACTTC.

The J gene is TRBJ2-2, the V gene TRBV6-2 or TRBV6-3; no definite D call. The V and J ends lost 5 bases and 7 bases respectively, with 8 bases between them. In germline, CDR1 is MNHEY, CDR2 SVGEGT. This CDR3 region has 12 residues. CDR3 loop: CASSQLSGELFF. For the CDR3, the DNA is TGTGCCAGCAGTCAGTTGAGCGGGGAGCTGTTTTTT.

This sequence joins TRBV30 and TRBJ2-7, with D possibly TRBD2 on 5 matching bases. The CDR3 length is 14 residues. Germline V gives CDR1 GTSNPN, CDR2 SVGIG (reference sequence). V was shortened by 3 bases and J by 6 bases, with 18 bases between the two germline ends. The DNA for the CDR3 is TGTGCCTGGAGGCTTGCGGGCGCCTTTTCCGAGCAGTACTTC. Translating gives CAWRLAGAFSEQYF.

This chain joins TRBV2 and TRBJ2-7; no firm D call. Deletions cut 1 base from V and 4 bases from J, with 5 bases between. CDR1 and CDR2 from the germline V gene are SNHLY and FYNNEI. The CDR3 has 12 residues. CDR3: CASSEGRYEQYF. CDR3 DNA: TGTGCCAGCAGTGAAGGCAGGTACGAGCAGTACTTC.

V usage is TRBV10-1 and J usage is TRBJ2-3; D remains ambiguous. Germline V gene lookup returns CDR1 WNHNN and CDR2 SYGVQD (reference sequence). Trimming stripped 4 bases from V and 0 bases from J, with 5 bases between. The CDR3 is made up of 13 amino acids. Written as DNA, the CDR3 is TGCGCCAGCAGTGGGGCAAGCACAGATACGCAGTATTTT. It specifies CASSGASTDTQYF.

In this sample, this clonotype turned up a few times. The chain uses TRBV4-1 and TRBJ2-7, with TRBD1 matching 9 bases. In germline, CDR1 is MGHRA, CDR2 YSYEKL. The V gene end was trimmed by 1 base and the J gene end by 4 bases; junction bases not matched to a gene: 14. The CDR3 covers 18 residues. The CDR3 DNA reads as TGCGCCAGCAGCCAAGTGTTCCGCACCCGACAGGGGGGATACGAGCAGTACTTC. It specifies CASSQVFRTRQGGYEQYF.

The chain uses TRBV6-2 or TRBV6-3 and TRBJ2-1; TRBD2 might be the D (5 bases). The CDR3 spans 12 residues. V shed 6 bases and J shed 7 bases, with 10 bases lying between them. CDR1 MNHEY and CDR2 SVGEGT come from the germline V gene. The CDR3 region is CASSSAGNEQFF. DNA for the CDR3: TGTGCCAGCAGCTCCGCGGGTAATGAGCAGTTCTTC.

This clonotype occurred once. The CDR3 loop reads CASSLVTGEQFF. In DNA, the CDR3 is TGTGCCAGCAGCTTGGTCACCGGTGAGCAGTTCTTC. V is TRBV3-1 and J is TRBJ2-1, with D uncertain. Germline V lookup: CDR1 LGHDT, CDR2 YNNKEL (reference sequence). The CDR3 is made up of 12 amino acids. Trimming stripped 5 bases from V and 9 bases from J, with 11 bases between.

The V gene is TRBV28, the J gene TRBJ2-3; 12 nucleotides line up with TRBD2. CDR3 length equals 17 residues. CDR1 and CDR2 (germline): MDHEN, SYDVKM. With 5 bases clipped from V and 5 bases from J, the junction kept 11 bases outside the gene matches. The CDR3 here is CASSLSPSGRAQDTQYF. CDR3 sequence (DNA): TGTGCCAGCAGTCTTTCCCCTAGCGGGAGGGCGCAAGATACGCAGTATTTT.

The V gene is TRBV7-6, the J gene TRBJ2-1; D gene ambiguous. The CDR3 contains 15 residues. With 4 bases removed from V and 6 bases from J, the gap between germline ends came to 16 bases. The germline V gene encodes CDR1 SGHVS and CDR2 FNYEAQ. The CDR3 protein is CASSSSSRRANEQFF. DNA of the CDR3: TGTGCCAGCAGCTCCTCAAGCCGTCGGGCCAATGAGCAGTTCTTC.

V is TRBV15 and J is TRBJ2-4, with D possibly TRBD2 on 5 matching bases. From germline, CDR1 is LNHNV and CDR2 YYDKDF (reference sequence). CDR3 size: 14 residues. V was cut by 1 base and J by 15 bases, with 19 bases left in between. The CDR3 loop reads CATSRATDYSYRYF. CDR3 nucleotides: TGTGCCACCAGCAGAGCCACCGACTACTCTTATCGGTACTTC.

The rearrangement links TRBV6-2 or TRBV6-3 to TRBJ2-1, with a possible D match to TRBD2 (6 bases). Trimming shortened V by 8 bases and J by 6 bases, and 20 bases separated the two germline ends. Germline V gives CDR1 MNHEY, CDR2 SVGEGT. The CDR3 contains 15 residues. The CDR3, as DNA: TGTGCCAGCTCCCGAGGGTATAGCGGACCCAATGAGCAGTTCTTC. Its protein product is CASSRGYSGPNEQFF.

As for this clonotype: The junction does not match germline at one end; this may be a read error. The V and J genes are TRBV7-7 and TRBJ2-2; D gene ambiguous. Looked up from germline, CDR1 is SSHAT and CDR2 is FNYEAQ (reference sequence). This CDR3 is built from 14 residues. The CDR3 is CASSSEIGTGELFF. In nucleotides, the CDR3 is TGTGCTAGCAGCTCGGAGATAGGGACCGGGGAGCTGTTTTTT. Full variable domain (remainder filled in from reference TRBV7-7 and TRBJ2-2): GAGVSQSPRYKVTKRGQDVTLRCDPISSHATLYWYQQALGQGPEFLTYFNYEAQPDKSGLPSDRFSAERPEGSISTLTIQRTEQRDSAMYRCASSSEIGTGELFFGEGSRLTVL.

The V call is TRBV15, the J call TRBJ2-1; D could derive from TRBD1 or TRBD2 (5 bases each). Germline CDR1 is LNHNV and CDR2 is YYDKDF (reference sequence). This CDR3 comprises 16 residues. The ends were cut back, 4 bases at V and 0 bases at J, with 13 bases in the middle. The CDR3, as DNA: TGTGCCACCAGCACGCAAGGGACCCTCTCCTACAATGAGCAGTTCTTC. Residues: CATSTQGTLSYNEQFF.